This entry lists 30 T cell receptor beta chains sequenced from one sample in a study of PD-1 blockade in classical Hodgkin lymphoma. Every patient had relapsed following autologous stem cell transplantation, and cohorts differed in brentuximab vedotin exposure. Data came from immunoSEQ multiplex PCR; TCRdb stores just in-frame clones and leaves some out. This sample has some 10,000 clones, with over 70% found just once. The sequenced sample was peripheral blood mononuclear cells (PBMCs), obtained at baseline. Receptors originate from a human donor with classical Hodgkin lymphoma.

J is TRBJ2-1 and V is TRBV7-7, with D possibly matching TRBD2 (5 bases). The length of the CDR3 is 14 residues. CDR1 is SSHAT and CDR2 is FNYEAQ in the germline V gene (reference sequence). Trimming removed 1 base from V and 6 bases from J, with 10 bases in between. CDR3 sequence reads: CASSLGTGSNEQFF. In nucleotides, the CDR3 is TGTGCCAGCAGCTTAGGCACGGGGAGCAATGAGCAGTTCTTC.

There are a few counts of this clone. The rearrangement joins TRBV28 to TRBJ2-1; 8 nucleotides line up with TRBD1. The germline V gene has CDR1 MDHEN and CDR2 SYDVKM. This CDR3 has 14 amino acids. Losses at the gene ends were 6 bases for V and 7 bases for J; bases not matched to a gene: 8. The CDR3 is CASRIPGGKNEQFF. In nucleotides, the CDR3 is TGTGCCAGCAGAATACCAGGGGGCAAGAATGAGCAGTTCTTC.

J is TRBJ2-6 and V is TRBV5-6, with a weak D call TRBD2 (6 bases). The germline V gene encodes CDR1 SGHDT and CDR2 YYEEEE. The CDR3 runs 19 residues. The V and J ends lost 6 bases and 1 base respectively, with 23 bases between them. CDR3 coding DNA: TGTGCCAGCACCTTCTCGGGGGTACTCCTGGCGTCTGGGGCCAACGTCCTGACTTTC. Encoded protein: CASTFSGVLLASGANVLTF.

The J gene is TRBJ1-4, the V gene TRBV5-1; D perhaps matches TRBD1 (6 bases). Trimming stripped 0 bases from V and 6 bases from J, with 12 bases between. The CDR3 extends over 15 amino acids. The germline V gene has CDR1 SGHRS and CDR2 YFSETQ. The CDR3 loop is CASSLAGGRYEKLFF. DNA of the CDR3: TGCGCCAGCAGCTTGGCCGGGGGGCGTTATGAAAAACTGTTTTTT.

The CDR3 reads CASSLPDKTQYF. The CDR3 DNA reads as TGTGCCAGCAGCTTACCTGACAAAACGCAGTATTTT. V and J are TRBV7-9 and TRBJ2-3; D unresolved. The germline V and J ends were trimmed by 2 bases and 9 bases, with 9 bases remaining between them. Germline loops: CDR1 SEHNR, CDR2 FQNEAQ (reference sequence). The CDR3 covers 12 residues.

This sequence joins TRBV5-1 and TRBJ1-4; 9 positions match TRBD1. The trim removed 0 bases at V and 3 bases at J, leaving 6 bases unmatched. The CDR3 is made up of 17 amino acids. CDR1 is SGHRS and CDR2 is YFSETQ in the germline V gene. CDR3: CASSLGGTGFANEKLFF. CDR3 nucleotides: TGCGCCAGCAGCTTGGGGGGGACAGGGTTCGCTAATGAAAAACTGTTTTTT.

The V gene is TRBV7-9, the J gene TRBJ1-3, with 7 bases matching TRBD1. Germline CDR1 is SEHNR and CDR2 is FQNEAQ (reference sequence). This CDR3 is built from 14 residues. Losses at the gene ends were 7 bases for V and 4 bases for J; bases not matched to a gene: 7. CDR3 protein: CASTFDRVGNTIYF. The CDR3 DNA follows: TGTGCCAGCACCTTCGACAGGGTCGGAAACACCATATATTTT. The full variable domain, with the rest looked up from reference TRBV7-9 and TRBJ1-3, is DTGVSQNPRHKITKRGQNVTFRCDPISEHNRLYWYRQTLGQGPEFLTYFQNEAQLEKSRLLSDRFSAERPKGSFSTLEIQRTEQGDSAMYLCASTFDRVGNTIYFGEGSWLTVV.

CDR3 amino acids: CARSAGGGTDTQYF. In DNA, the CDR3 is TGTGCCCGCTCGGCGGGGGGCGGCACAGATACGCAGTATTTT. The chain combines TRBV30 with TRBJ2-3; TRBD2 matches 8 bases. The CDR3 runs 14 residues. Germline assignment: CDR1 GTSNPN and CDR2 SVGIG (reference sequence). The J segment lost 1 base and the V segment lost 8 bases, leaving 8 bases of the junction unmatched. Full variable domain (outside the CDR3, taken from reference TRBV30 and TRBJ2-3): SQTIHQWPATLVQPVGSPLSLECTVEGTSNPNLYWYRQAAGRGLQLLFYSVGIGQISSEVPQNLSASRPQDRQFILSSKKLLLSDSGFYLCARSAGGGTDTQYFGPGTRLTVL.

As DNA, the CDR3 is TGTGCCAGCAGGCACGACCCTGGGATAGCCAAAAACATTCAGTACTTC. Translated: CASRHDPGIAKNIQYF. This chain links TRBV6-6 with TRBJ2-4; no firm D call. The length of the CDR3 is 16 residues. Per the germline V gene, CDR1 is MNHNY and CDR2 is SVGAGI (reference sequence). V shed 6 bases and J shed 0 bases, with 15 bases lying between them.

The genes are TRBV6-6 and TRBJ2-7, with D possibly being TRBD2 (5 bases). The CDR3 is 13 residues long. The V gene's germline CDR1 is MNHNY and CDR2 SVGAGI (reference sequence). Trimming shortened V by 6 bases and J by 8 bases, and 17 bases separated the two germline ends. For the CDR3, the DNA is TGTGCCAGCAGGAGAGAGTACGACGGGAAGCAGTACTTC. Protein product: CASRREYDGKQYF.

V is TRBV7-2 and J is TRBJ2-7, with 12 bases that match TRBD2. Looked up from germline, CDR1 is SGHTA and CDR2 is FQGNSA. With V trimmed by 8 bases and J by 3 bases, 5 bases remained unmatched. CDR3 length: 14 residues. This chain's CDR3 is CASVRTSGNYEQYF. DNA for the CDR3: TGTGCCAGCGTTAGGACTAGCGGGAACTACGAGCAGTACTTC.

The V call is TRBV5-5, the J call TRBJ2-4; TRBD1 agrees at 7 bases. V shed 0 bases, J shed 6 bases, and the junction held 3 bases outside the gene matches. Germline V CDR1 and CDR2: SGHKS, YYEKEE (reference sequence). CDR3 size: 14 residues. The CDR3 DNA is TGTGCCAGCAGCTTGGTCGACAGGGTAAACATTCAGTACTTC. Its translation is CASSLVDRVNIQYF.

V usage is TRBV28 and J usage is TRBJ2-5; D remains ambiguous. Trimming cost V 3 bases and J 2 bases, with 13 bases left between them. CDR3 length: 15 amino acids. Germline V CDR1 and CDR2: MDHEN, SYDVKM. The CDR3 protein is CASSLLAPWQETQYF. The CDR3 nucleotides read TGTGCCAGCAGTTTGTTGGCCCCGTGGCAAGAGACCCAGTACTTC.

The chain employs TRBV6-1 and TRBJ1-2; 7 bases agree with TRBD1. CDR3 length: 15 amino acids. Losses at the gene ends were 5 bases for V and 5 bases for J; bases not matched to a gene: 11. Germline loops: CDR1 MNHNS, CDR2 SASEGT. CDR3 bases: TGTGCCAGCAGTTTCGAGGGGGCGCCGTGGTATGGCTACACCTTC. Encoded protein: CASSFEGAPWYGYTF.

In its sample, this clone was seen a few times. The chain links TRBV4-2 to TRBJ1-2; D gene unclear. Germline CDR1 and CDR2: LGHNA and YNFKEQ. The CDR3 has 11 residues. V lost 2 bases and J lost 3, with 1 base in between. The CDR3 reads CASSQHYGYTF. As DNA, the CDR3 is TGTGCCAGCAGCCAACACTATGGCTACACCTTC.

The chain employs TRBV18 and TRBJ2-7; D gene ambiguous. In germline, CDR1 is KGHSH, CDR2 LQKENI. Trimming cost V 1 base and J 2 bases, with 9 bases left between them. The CDR3 totals 14 residues. The CDR3 region is CASSPRAGPYEQYF. CDR3 nucleotide sequence: TGTGCCAGCTCACCACGTGCAGGACCCTACGAGCAGTACTTC.

This clone was found once. The chain links TRBV30 to TRBJ1-3; weak D call: TRBD1 (5 bases). Germline-derived CDR1 and CDR2 are GTSNPN and SVGIG (reference sequence). Trimming removed 3 bases at V and 2 bases at J, with 14 bases between. The CDR3 extends over 15 amino acids. The CDR3 DNA is TGTGCCTGGAGACCCCAGGGCTTAGCTGGAAACACCATATATTTT. This translates into CAWRPQGLAGNTIYF.

The DNA for the CDR3 is TGTGCCATCAGCGGAACAGGGTCCGGGGAGCTGTTTTTT. Protein product: CAISGTGSGELFF. The rearrangement links TRBV10-3 to TRBJ2-2; the D gene is possibly TRBD1 (6 bases). The CDR3 has 13 amino acids. V was clipped by 6 bases and J by 6 bases, with 11 bases between them. Germline CDR1 reads ENHRY; CDR2 reads SYGVKD.

The chain carries TRBV6-1 and TRBJ1-5; D is unclear. Trimming cost V 7 bases and J 5 bases, with 15 bases left between them. The CDR3 is 14 residues long. The V gene's germline CDR1 is MNHNS and CDR2 SASEGT. DNA for the CDR3: TGTGCCAGCACCAGGTTAGAGTCATATCAGCCCCAGCATTTT. Its translation is CASTRLESYQPQHF.

The gene calls are TRBV6-5 and TRBJ1-1; possible D gene TRBD1, 6 bases. The CDR3 loop spans 16 amino acids. V dropped 1 base and J dropped 1 base, with 13 bases sitting between them. Germline V lookup: CDR1 MNHEY, CDR2 SVGAGI. CDR3 bases: TGTGCCAGCAGTTACTTGTCGACAGGCGAGAACACTGAAGCTTTCTTT. Protein sequence: CASSYLSTGENTEAFF.

This clone has a handful of counts. The V and J genes are TRBV11-1 and TRBJ2-7; 7 bases align to TRBD2. CDR3 length equals 16 residues. Germline V lookup: CDR1 SGHAT, CDR2 FQDESV (reference sequence). Trimming took 1 base from V and 2 from J; bases not matched to a gene: 8. CDR3 sequence (DNA): TGTGCCAGCAGCTTAGGGCGCGGGAGATCACCCTACGAGCAGTACTTC. Residues: CASSLGRGRSPYEQYF.

V is TRBV5-6 and J is TRBJ2-5, with D maybe TRBD2 (5 bases). Per germline, CDR1 SGHDT and CDR2 YYEEEE. V lost 1 base, J lost 5 bases, and 15 bases lay in between. This CDR3 contains 15 residues. The CDR3 region has the DNA TGTGCCAGCAGCTTGTTAGGACTTCTCGAGGAGACCCAGTACTTC. Translated: CASSLLGLLEETQYF.

The CDR3 nucleotides are TGTGCCAGCAGCCGTCGGGAGGGCCATAGCAATCAGCCCCAGCATTTT. It yields the protein CASSRREGHSNQPQHF. The chain joins TRBV6-6 to TRBJ1-5; D not certain. The CDR3 spans 16 residues. Germline V lookup: CDR1 MNHNY, CDR2 SVGAGI (reference sequence). Trimming removed 6 bases from V and 0 bases from J, with 15 bases in between.

CDR3 protein: CASSVNRDRSPDTQYF. Written as DNA, the CDR3 is TGTGCCAGCAGTGTTAACCGGGACAGGTCCCCAGATACGCAGTATTTT. This chain joins TRBV6-1 and TRBJ2-3; 8 positions agree with TRBD1. V lost 4 bases and J lost 4; bases outside the gene matches: 10. The CDR3 covers 16 residues. Germline values: CDR1 MNHNS, CDR2 SASEGT.

CDR3 bases: TGTGCCAGCAGTTCCCAACAGGGTTCCAACTACTACAATGAGCAGTTCTTC. Protein product: CASSSQQGSNYYNEQFF. This sequence joins TRBV27 and TRBJ2-1, with D possibly being TRBD1 (6 bases). The CDR3 contains 17 residues. Germline values: CDR1 MNHEY, CDR2 SMNVEV (reference sequence). V lost 4 bases to trimming and J lost 3 bases, with 19 bases between them.

This clone was seen only a few times. This chain joins TRBV19 and TRBJ1-1, with TRBD1 as a possible D gene (5 bases). With 1 base removed from V and 5 bases from J, the gap between germline ends came to 14 bases. The germline V gene has CDR1 LNHDA and CDR2 SQIVND (reference sequence). The CDR3 runs to 15 residues. The CDR3 DNA reads as TGTGCCAGTAGTATAGGCCAGGGTAGCTGGACTGAAGCTTTCTTT. This encodes CASSIGQGSWTEAFF.

The chain links TRBV19 to TRBJ1-5; possibly TRBD1 for D (6 bases). Per germline, CDR1 LNHDA and CDR2 SQIVND (reference sequence). The CDR3 has 15 residues. Trimming took 4 bases from V and 2 from J, leaving 12 bases between them. The CDR3 bases are TGTGCCAGTAGTACCGGGGGCGGGCGCAATCAGCCCCAGCATTTT. It specifies CASSTGGGRNQPQHF.

A single count supports this clone. The gene calls are TRBV6-7 and TRBJ1-2; possibly TRBD1 for D (6 bases). TRBV6-7 is assigned to the ORF class and has an uncertain function. The CDR3 covers 18 residues. V gave up 0 bases and J gave up 3 bases, with 20 bases separating them. The chain's CDR3 is CASSYSRHWGGLDYGYTF. CDR3 DNA: TGTGCCAGCAGTTACTCGAGGCATTGGGGGGGCTTGGACTATGGCTACACCTTC.

This clone showed up just a few times. The rearrangement uses TRBV5-5 and TRBJ2-7, with D possibly TRBD1 on 6 matching bases. The CDR3 contains 13 residues. With 0 bases removed from V and 3 bases from J, the gap between germline ends came to 7 bases. The germline CDR1 and CDR2 sequences are SGHKS and YYEKEE (reference sequence). In DNA, the CDR3 is TGTGCCAGCAGCTTGGAGGGGGACTACGAGCAGTACTTC. It is translated as CASSLEGDYEQYF.

V and J are TRBV2 and TRBJ1-1; D remains ambiguous. V was pared by 2 bases and J by 0 bases, with 7 bases between. Looked up from germline, CDR1 is SNHLY and CDR2 is FYNNEI. The CDR3 covers 14 residues. CDR3 residues: CASSERKMNTEAFF. CDR3 nucleotides: TGTGCCAGCAGTGAAAGGAAAATGAACACTGAAGCTTTCTTT.